This T cell receptor (beta chain) comes out of a study of T-cell reconstitution after alpha-beta-depleted transplantation in children. Using unique molecular identifiers, the investigators prepared the TCRbeta library. TCRdb fed the PCR reads into MiXCR, producing one record per CDR3 protein. The top ten hold about 32% of the sample, which has around 420,000 distinct CDR3 sequences, under 20% seen once. Looked up from germline, CDR1 is SGHRS and CDR2 is YFSETQ. This CDR3 region has 13 residues. Deletions cut 2 bases from V and 1 base from J, with 6 bases between. Source: PBMCs, mostly from graft donor cells, taken 360 days after TCRalphabeta/CD19-depleted stem cell transplant. This sequence was found in a boy younger than two who had a stem cell transplant for Wiskott-Aldrich syndrome, so the T cells may come from the graft donor. This rearrangement joins TRBV5-1 to TRBJ1-2; D unresolved. The CDR3 nucleotides are TGCGCCAGCAGCTTCGTTTTTAACTATGGCTACACCTTC. This codes for CASSFVFNYGYTF. Based on the CDR3 plus reference TRBV5-1 and TRBJ1-2, the full variable domain is KAGVTQTPRYLIKTRGQQVTLSCSPISGHRSVSWYQQTPGQGLQFLFEYFSETQRNKGNFPGRFSGRQFSNSRSEMNVSTLELGDSALYLCASSFVFNYGYTFGSGTRLTVV.